These T cell receptor beta chains were read from a single sample in a study of CD8+ T cells in alopecia areata. The method was immunoSEQ multiplex PCR; TCRdb's version includes in-frame clones alone and lacks a portion of them. Seen here are roughly 200,000 clones, 45% to 70% observed once, and the top ten hold over 4%. Sequencing was done on a sample of CD8+ T cells sorted from blood. The receptors here all came from a human donor in good health. Both conserved end residues are part of each CDR3. A D gene is named only where the DNA matches it firmly. Only some rows state a clone size, as once, few, many or a class for expanded clones.

v_gene	j_gene	abundance	d_gene	CDR3aa	CDR3nt
TRBV5-6	TRBJ1-1	NA	NA	CASSLGAGAEAFF	TGTGCCAGCAGCTTAGGTGCGGGGGCTGAAGCTTTCTTT
TRBV6-5	TRBJ1-2	NA	NA	CASSYSYTDPLSGYTF	TGTGCCAGCAGTTACTCGTACACGGACCCCCTTAGCGGCTACACCTTC
TRBV2	TRBJ1-4	few	NA	CASEGHRNEKLFF	TGTGCCAGTGAGGGACACCGTAATGAAAAACTGTTTTTT
TRBV29-1	TRBJ1-2	NA	TRBD1	CSGTGGTNYGYTF	TGCAGCGGAACAGGGGGAACTAACTATGGCTACACCTTC
TRBV6-5	TRBJ2-1	NA	TRBD2	CASSFQRGVYNEQFF	TGTGCCAGCAGTTTCCAGCGGGGGGTATACAATGAGCAGTTCTTC
TRBV21-1	TRBJ1-2	NA	NA	CASSTVGHKGGYTF	TGTGCCAGCAGCACAGTCGGGCACAAAGGGGGCTACACCTTC
TRBV7-9	TRBJ1-5	NA	NA	CASSLGQYSNQPQHF	TGTGCCAGCAGCCTGGGCCAGTATAGCAATCAGCCCCAGCATTTT
TRBV7-9	TRBJ2-7	few	NA	CASSLNRPEQYF	TGTGCCAGCAGCTTGAACAGGCCCGAGCAGTACTTC
TRBV13	TRBJ2-7	NA	TRBD1	CASSSQPGQSYEQYF	TGTGCCAGCAGCTCCCAACCGGGACAGTCCTACGAGCAGTACTTC
TRBV7-9	TRBJ2-7	NA	NA	CASSSAASYEQYF	TGTGCCAGCAGCTCCGCGGCCTCCTACGAGCAGTACTTC
TRBV7-6	TRBJ1-2	NA	NA	CASRPEGANYGYTF	TGTGCCAGCAGACCCGAGGGAGCGAACTATGGCTACACCTTC
TRBV7-9	TRBJ1-2	NA	NA	CASSTRGHPYGYTF	TGTGCCAGCAGCACCCGCGGGCACCCCTATGGCTACACCTTC
TRBV7-6	TRBJ2-3	NA	NA	CASRSTHQSTDTQYF	TGTGCCAGCAGGTCGACCCACCAGAGCACAGATACGCAGTATTTT
TRBV29-1	TRBJ2-5	NA	NA	CSVEDTTAQETQYF	TGCAGCGTTGAAGATACGACAGCTCAAGAGACCCAGTACTTC
TRBV27	TRBJ1-5	NA	NA	CASSLWGGGQPQHF	TGTGCCAGCAGTCTCTGGGGGGGCGGTCAGCCCCAGCATTTT
TRBV5-1	TRBJ1-1	NA	NA	CASSLAIGRATFF	TGCGCCAGCAGCTTGGCCATTGGCAGGGCAACTTTCTTT
TRBV28	TRBJ2-5	NA	NA	CASSLLGQETQYF	TGTGCCAGCAGTTTATTAGGCCAAGAGACCCAGTACTTC
TRBV4-1	TRBJ1-1	NA	NA	CASSQDGGTEAFF	TGCGCCAGCAGCCAAGACGGGGGAACTGAAGCTTTCTTT
TRBV19	TRBJ2-5	few	NA	CASSMALWRRQETQYF	TGTGCCAGTAGTATGGCCTTATGGCGTCGCCAAGAGACCCAGTACTTC
TRBV19	TRBJ1-1	few	NA	CASSPDGNTEAFF	TGTGCCTCCTCACCCGATGGGAACACTGAAGCTTTCTTT
TRBV13	TRBJ2-5	NA	NA	CASSSAGRDETQYF	TGTGCCAGCAGCTCTGCAGGGAGAGACGAGACCCAGTACTTC
TRBV5-1	TRBJ1-4	NA	NA	CASSISGRATNEKLFF	TGCGCCAGCAGCATCTCTGGCAGAGCAACTAATGAAAAACTGTTTTTT
TRBV6-1	TRBJ2-7	NA	NA	CASSEDATTYEQYF	TGTGCCAGCAGTGAAGACGCGACTACCTACGAGCAGTACTTC
TRBV7-9	TRBJ1-3	NA	TRBD1	CASRGTGPQDSGNTIYF	TGTGCCAGCAGGGGGACAGGGCCTCAGGACTCTGGAAACACCATATATTTT
TRBV13	TRBJ2-7	NA	NA	CASSSQGYYEQYF	TGTGCCAGCAGCTCTCAGGGTTACTACGAGCAGTACTTC
TRBV4-1	TRBJ2-3	NA	TRBD2	CASSQALAGEDTQYF	TGCGCCAGCAGCCAAGCGCTAGCGGGTGAAGATACGCAGTATTTT
TRBV7-2	TRBJ2-3	once	NA	CASEGPLETDTQYF	TGTGCCAGCGAGGGTCCACTAGAGACAGATACGCAGTATTTT
TRBV5-1	TRBJ1-1	NA	NA	CASSLVGAWNTEAFF	TGCGCCAGCAGCTTGGTGGGTGCCTGGAACACTGAAGCTTTCTTT
TRBV13	TRBJ2-4	NA	NA	CASSFKENIQYF	TGTGCCAGCAGCTTTAAGGAAAACATTCAGTACTTC
TRBV10-2	TRBJ1-5	few	NA	CASSEGGNQPQHF	TGCGCCAGCAGTGAAGGGGGCAATCAGCCCCAGCATTTT
TRBV5-1	TRBJ2-7	NA	TRBD2	CASSLEGGDEQYF	TGCGCCAGCAGCTTGGAGGGAGGGGACGAGCAGTACTTC
TRBV29-1	TRBJ2-7	NA	NA	CSVGGSLEQYF	TGCAGCGTTGGGGGCAGTCTTGAGCAGTACTTC
TRBV29-1	TRBJ2-7	NA	NA	CSVAYQAYEQYF	TGCAGCGTTGCATATCAAGCCTACGAGCAGTACTTC
TRBV5-1	TRBJ1-1	NA	NA	CASSYSNTEAFF	TGCGCCAGCAGCTATTCTAACACTGAAGCTTTCTTT
TRBV28	TRBJ1-1	NA	NA	CASSLDWRPGREAFF	TGTGCCAGCAGTTTAGATTGGCGCCCGGGGAGGGAAGCTTTCTTT
TRBV25-1	TRBJ1-4	once	NA	CASSEGRGANEKLFF	TGTGCCAGCAGTGAAGGACGGGGGGCTAATGAAAAACTGTTTTTT
TRBV7-9	TRBJ2-5	few	TRBD1	CASSLAQGYQETQYF	TGTGCCAGCAGCTTAGCACAGGGGTACCAAGAGACCCAGTACTTC
TRBV29-1	TRBJ2-7	NA	NA	CSVEEGTNSYEQYF	TGCAGCGTTGAAGAAGGTACCAACTCCTACGAGCAGTACTTC
TRBV29-1	TRBJ2-1	NA	TRBD1	CSVEGQGSSYNEQFF	TGCAGCGTCGAAGGACAGGGTAGCTCCTACAATGAGCAGTTCTTC
TRBV5-4	TRBJ1-2	once	NA	CASSFSGNYGYTF	TGTGCCAGCAGCTTCTCAGGGAACTATGGCTACACCTTC
TRBV10-2	TRBJ2-1	few	TRBD2	CASSTGLAGEIYNEQFF	TGCGCCAGCAGTACGGGACTAGCGGGGGAGATCTACAATGAGCAGTTCTTC
TRBV29-1	TRBJ2-1	NA	NA	CSVDYEQFF	TGCAGCGTTGACTATGAGCAGTTCTTC
TRBV29-1	TRBJ1-1	NA	TRBD1	CSVEPTGEDGAFF	TGCAGCGTTGAACCGACAGGGGAGGACGGAGCTTTCTTT
TRBV4-1	TRBJ2-5	NA	TRBD1	CASSQLRDSQETQYF	TGCGCCAGCAGCCAACTCCGGGACAGCCAAGAGACCCAGTACTTC
TRBV11-2	TRBJ1-1	NA	NA	CASSLALGPNTEAFF	TGTGCCAGCAGCTTAGCTCTGGGGCCTAACACTGAAGCTTTCTTT